This entry lists 9 T cell receptor beta chains sequenced from one sample in a study of blood T cell repertoires in COVID-19. The data were produced by immunoSEQ multiplex PCR, yet TCRdb's version contains in-frame clones alone and is incomplete. Counted here are 240,000 or so clones, approximately 86% occurring once; the ten biggest clones make up 3% to 4%. What was sequenced was PBMCs or T cells enriched from blood (not recorded which). These receptors were taken from a woman between 35 and 50 years old with acute COVID-19.

This clone occurred once. This chain links TRBV5-1 with TRBJ2-7; 7 positions agree with TRBD2. The CDR3 runs to 13 residues. The trim removed 3 bases at V and 5 bases at J, leaving 5 bases unmatched. The germline gives CDR1 SGHRS, CDR2 YFSETQ. The CDR3 reads CASSSLGGNEQYF. CDR3 nucleotides: TGCGCCAGCAGCTCCCTCGGGGGGAACGAGCAGTACTTC.

This clone came up a few times. This chain joins TRBV19 and TRBJ2-7; D not resolved. Looked up from germline, CDR1 is LNHDA and CDR2 is SQIVND (reference sequence). V dropped 1 base and J dropped 1 base, with 8 bases sitting between them. This CDR3 has 14 amino acids. The chain's CDR3 is CASSIGAASYEQYF. The CDR3 DNA is TGTGCCAGTAGTATAGGGGCTGCTTCCTACGAGCAGTACTTC.

This clone is a singleton in its sample. The V call is TRBV1, the J call TRBJ1-6. TRBV1 is marked as a pseudogene. The CDR3 extends over 15 amino acids. The CDR3 protein is CTSSPDPTGNSPLHF. In DNA form, the CDR3 reads TGCACCAGCAGCCCGGACCCTACGGGGAATTCACCCCTCCACTTT.

This chain joins TRBV9 and TRBJ2-3, with 7 bases matching TRBD2. CDR3 length: 16 amino acids. The germline CDR1 and CDR2 sequences are SGDLS and YYNGEE. Unmatched junction bases numbered 8, after V lost 0 bases and J lost 4 bases. CDR3 coding DNA: TGTGCCAGCAGCGTAGTGTTGCGGGAGTTCCCAGATACGCAGTATTTT. This codes for CASSVVLREFPDTQYF.

V and J are TRBV7-3 and TRBJ2-1; TRBD2 aligns across 7 bases. The ends lost 0 bases at V and 3 bases at J; junction bases unmatched: 2. This CDR3 comprises 15 residues. The germline V gene has CDR1 SGHTA and CDR2 FQGTGA. CDR3 protein: CASSLTSGNYNEQFF. The CDR3 nucleotides are TGTGCCAGCAGCTTAACCAGCGGGAACTACAATGAGCAGTTCTTC.

The J gene is TRBJ2-7, the V gene TRBV9, with D uncertain. Per germline, CDR1 SGDLS and CDR2 YYNGEE. Trimming stripped 0 bases from V and 5 bases from J, with 15 bases between. CDR3 length equals 15 residues. The CDR3 loop is CASSVGAMSGNEQYF. The CDR3 bases are TGTGCCAGCAGCGTAGGGGCAATGTCAGGAAACGAGCAGTACTTC.

The CDR3, as DNA: TGTGCCAGTAGTACCCCCTTGACAGCATCAGGCACCTATGGCTACACCTTC. Encoded protein: CASSTPLTASGTYGYTF. The chain links TRBV19 to TRBJ1-2, with a tentative D call TRBD1 (5 bases). The CDR3 runs to 17 residues. Between the trimmed V and J ends, which lost 4 bases and 4 bases, there was a span of 22 bases. Germline V CDR1 and CDR2: LNHDA, SQIVND (reference sequence).

The rearrangement uses TRBV19 and TRBJ2-5; 12 positions agree with TRBD1. The length of the CDR3 is 17 residues. The trim removed 1 base at V and 3 bases at J, leaving 6 bases unmatched. Germline V gives CDR1 LNHDA, CDR2 SQIVND (reference sequence). CDR3 sequence: CASSIAAGTGGEETQYF. The CDR3, as DNA: TGTGCCAGTAGTATAGCCGCCGGGACAGGGGGCGAAGAGACCCAGTACTTC.

Written as DNA, the CDR3 is TGCAGCGTGCCTACTAGCGGGAGGCTGAGTGAGCAGTTCTTC. Translated, it gives CSVPTSGRLSEQFF. This chain connects TRBV29-1 to TRBJ2-1, with 12 positions matching TRBD2. The J segment lost 9 bases and the V segment lost 6 bases, leaving 9 bases of the junction unmatched. Germline loops: CDR1 SQVTM, CDR2 ANQGSEA. This CDR3 is built from 14 residues.